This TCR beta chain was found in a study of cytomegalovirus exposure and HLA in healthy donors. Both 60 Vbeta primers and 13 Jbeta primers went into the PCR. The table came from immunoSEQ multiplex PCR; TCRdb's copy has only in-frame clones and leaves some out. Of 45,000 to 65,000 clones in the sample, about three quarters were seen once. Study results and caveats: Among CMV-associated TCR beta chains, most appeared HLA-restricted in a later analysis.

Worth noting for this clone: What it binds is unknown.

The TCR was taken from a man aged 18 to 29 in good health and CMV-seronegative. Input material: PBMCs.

The CDR3 bases are TGTGCCAGCAGTGTGACAGTTTCTGCTCAAGCTTTCTTT. The encoded protein is CASSVTVSAQAFF. V usage is TRBV2 and J usage is TRBJ1-1; tentatively, D is TRBD1 (5 bases). V lost 4 bases to trimming and J lost 9 bases, with 15 bases between them. CDR3 length: 13 amino acids. Germline CDR1 is SNHLY and CDR2 is FYNNEI.